Sequencing of this T cell receptor beta chain was carried out in a study of long-term antiretroviral therapy in people with HIV. Trimming removed 3 bases at V and 6 bases at J, with 9 bases between. There are 13 residues in the CDR3. Germline CDR1 is SGHTA and CDR2 is FQGNSA. Researchers ran immunoSEQ v3.0 at survey level. Assay: immunoSEQ multiplex PCR; the TCRdb copy retains only in-frame clones and omits some. The sample contains 25,000 to 35,000 clones, roughly 93% of which appear only once. J is TRBJ2-4 and V is TRBV7-2; D is unresolved. The sample consisted of unsorted PBMCs, taken about 6.5 years after starting antiretroviral therapy. This TCR was sampled from a woman aged 40 to 50 with HIV. The CDR3 sequence: CASSLVGGNIQYF. CDR3 in DNA: TGTGCCAGCAGCTTGGTCGGCGGAAACATTCAGTACTTC.